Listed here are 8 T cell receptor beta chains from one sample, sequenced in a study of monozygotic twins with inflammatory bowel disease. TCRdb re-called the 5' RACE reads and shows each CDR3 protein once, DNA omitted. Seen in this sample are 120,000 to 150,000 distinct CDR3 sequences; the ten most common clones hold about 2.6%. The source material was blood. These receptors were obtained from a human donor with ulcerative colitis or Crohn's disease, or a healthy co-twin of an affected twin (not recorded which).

The CDR3 is CASSQGGGDTQYF. This chain uses TRBV7-2 with TRBJ2-3; without DNA, the TCRdb call of TRBD1 cannot be checked. The germline V gene encodes CDR1 SGHTA and CDR2 FQGNSA. The CDR3 is made up of 13 amino acids.

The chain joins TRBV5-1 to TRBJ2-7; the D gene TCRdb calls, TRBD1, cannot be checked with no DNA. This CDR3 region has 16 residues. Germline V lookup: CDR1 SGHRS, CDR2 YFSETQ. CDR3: CASSLEPGQGSYEQYF.

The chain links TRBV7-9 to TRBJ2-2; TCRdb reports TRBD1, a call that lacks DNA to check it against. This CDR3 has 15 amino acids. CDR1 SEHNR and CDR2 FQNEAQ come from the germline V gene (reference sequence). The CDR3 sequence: CASSLVGGRTGELFF.

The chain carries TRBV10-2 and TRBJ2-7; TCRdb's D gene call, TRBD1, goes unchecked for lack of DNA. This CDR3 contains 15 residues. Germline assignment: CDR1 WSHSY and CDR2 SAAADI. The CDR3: CASSNSGTGAYEQYF.

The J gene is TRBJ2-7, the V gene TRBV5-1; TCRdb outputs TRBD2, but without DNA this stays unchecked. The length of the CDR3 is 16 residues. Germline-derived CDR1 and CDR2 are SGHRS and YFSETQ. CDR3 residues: CASSTTRSAGGIQQYF. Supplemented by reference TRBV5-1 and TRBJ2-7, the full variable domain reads KAGVTQTPRYLIKTRGQQVTLSCSPISGHRSVSWYQQTPGQGLQFLFEYFSETQRNKGNFPGRFSGRQFSNSRSEMNVSTLELGDSALYLCASSTTRSAGGIQQYFGPGTRLTVT.

CDR3 protein: CASKLGLLFFEAFF. The rearrangement uses TRBV4-1 and TRBJ1-1. Germline assignment: CDR1 MGHRA and CDR2 YSYEKL. There are 14 residues in the CDR3.

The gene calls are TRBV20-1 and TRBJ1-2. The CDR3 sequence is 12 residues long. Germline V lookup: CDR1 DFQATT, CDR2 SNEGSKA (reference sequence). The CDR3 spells CSVQTANYGYTF.

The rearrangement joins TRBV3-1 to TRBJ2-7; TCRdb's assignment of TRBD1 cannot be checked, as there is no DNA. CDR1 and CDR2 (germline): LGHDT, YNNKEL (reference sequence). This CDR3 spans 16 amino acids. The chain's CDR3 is CASSQAVTGGRYEQYF.